This T cell receptor beta chain was sequenced for a study of T cell repertoires in cytomegalovirus infection. Study outcomes and limitations: CMV-specific TCR beta clonotypes restricted by HLA-C dominated the ex vivo response.

The CDR3 totals 14 residues. Germline CDR1 reads SGDLS; CDR2 reads YYNGEE. The ends were cut back, 2 bases at V and 2 bases at J, with 10 bases in the middle. Concerning this clonotype: Its antigen is unknown.

TCRdb used MiXCR to reprocess the reads, holding one entry per CDR3 protein. The top ten hold about an eighth of the sample, which has about 900,000 distinct CDR3 sequences, roughly 31% seen once. The sequence was collected from a human donor in good health (CMV status not recorded). Some clones in this sample may be carry-over from other donors' samples. The chain has TRBV9 and TRBJ2-5; possibly TRBD1 or TRBD2 for D (6 bases each). The sequenced sample was cultured CD8+ T cells from PBMCs, obtained from culture after CMV antigen stimulation. CDR3 amino acids: CASSVAGTQETQYF. As DNA, the CDR3 is TGTGCCAGCAGCGTGGCGGGGACACAAGAGACCCAGTACTTC.